This is a list of T cell receptor beta chains from one sample in a study of T cells in localized non-small cell lung cancer. Assay: immunoSEQ multiplex PCR; the TCRdb copy retains only in-frame clones and omits some. The sample carries roughly 50,000 clones, over 80% recorded once. This specimen was peripheral blood, taken before any cancer treatment. The origin of the receptors is a female donor older than 55 with stage II squamous cell lung carcinoma. CDR3s leave out the opening cysteine and the closing phenylalanine or tryptophan. The D gene is left open where the match is weak.

d_call	j_call	v_call	cdr3_aa
.	TRBJ1-4	TRBV7-9	ASSLVVAARNEKLF
TRBD1	TRBJ1-1	TRBV9	ASSLRQGGTEAF
TRBD1	TRBJ1-2	TRBV2	ASSLDRQLGYT
.	TRBJ1-3	TRBV4-3	ASSQDRAGIGNTIY
.	TRBJ2-2	TRBV11-2	ASSLDQANTGELF
.	TRBJ2-5	TRBV28	ASSGQFKKETQY
.	TRBJ1-5	TRBV2	ASSERPPQPQH
.	TRBJ2-7	TRBV6-1	ASSELGDEQY
.	TRBJ2-5	TRBV23-1	ASSQGGTQY
TRBD1	TRBJ2-7	TRBV5-1	ASSLTGGVGYEQY
TRBD1	TRBJ1-1	TRBV30	AWEMAGSGGQVEAF
TRBD1	TRBJ2-2	TRBV6-5	ASSLVTGAGGELF
TRBD1	TRBJ1-1	TRBV18	ASSPPLGTVSVYAEAF
.	TRBJ2-7	TRBV11-2	ASSRGTGTPYEQY
.	TRBJ2-3	TRBV19	ASSPGDTLFTDTQY
.	TRBJ1-6	TRBV7-2	ASSLKGEGSSPLH
.	TRBJ1-2	TRBV29-1	SAAGYT
TRBD1	TRBJ1-1	TRBV27	ASSYRGRFAEAF
TRBD1	TRBJ1-2	TRBV27	ASSLGRQGAYT
TRBD1	TRBJ1-2	TRBV7-3	ASSPSTGFGYT
TRBD1	TRBJ1-5	TRBV7-9	ASSLGGTQGNQPQH
TRBD1	TRBJ1-6	TRBV5-6	ASSLPGQGYSPLH
.	TRBJ1-1	TRBV7-3	ASSFYEGTEAF
.	TRBJ1-6	TRBV5-5	ASRPSYGEVFNSPLH
.	TRBJ1-1	TRBV6-1	ASSETGPRGTEAF
TRBD2	TRBJ2-7	TRBV9	ASSVGGRSSYEQY
.	TRBJ1-4	TRBV6-6	ASSLSGSTNEKLF
.	TRBJ2-3	TRBV10-3	AISESSSADWPETGYGGTDTQY
TRBD1	TRBJ1-6	TRBV5-1	ASSLGTGMINSPLH
.	TRBJ1-6	TRBV25-1	ASSDSGTPNSPLH
TRBD2	TRBJ2-3	TRBV6-1	AAALAAPTDTQY
.	TRBJ2-3	TRBV29-1	SAPGEGGNTQY
.	TRBJ1-2	TRBV5-5	ASSPISEANYGYT
TRBD1	TRBJ1-3	TRBV9	ASSVSGQASGNTIY
.	TRBJ1-2	TRBV30	ACLIRGVDGYT
.	TRBJ2-1	TRBV25-1	ASSEYRAGEQF
.	TRBJ2-3	TRBV10-1	ASSESFHPTDTQY
.	TRBJ1-1	TRBV29-1	SVIRGQPYEAF
.	TRBJ1-1	TRBV6-5	ASKIRDRANTEAF
.	TRBJ1-1	TRBV7-3	ASSPTGVADTEAF
.	TRBJ1-4	TRBV4-3	ASSQGGGTNEKLF
.	TRBJ1-3	TRBV25-1	ASMGDSGNTIY
TRBD2	TRBJ2-2	TRBV19	ASSITGGPGELF
.	TRBJ2-7	TRBV4-2	ASSQERGTLGQY
TRBD1	TRBJ2-7	TRBV5-1	ASGTGGISYEQY
.	TRBJ1-1	TRBV6-5	ASTRGSNTEAF
.	TRBJ1-2	TRBV6-5	ASSWLGATNYGYT
.	TRBJ2-3	TRBV5-8	ASSFGLTDTQY
.	TRBJ2-7	TRBV11-2	ASSLVGQSYEQY
.	TRBJ2-7	TRBV2	ASSEATTFVEQY
.	TRBJ2-3	TRBV7-3	ASSSGGGRGTDTQY